These 28 T cell receptor beta chains were all obtained from the same sample, sequenced in a study of T cells in tuberculosis. Assay: immunoSEQ multiplex PCR; the TCRdb copy retains only in-frame clones and omits some. The sample has tens of thousands of clones, around nine tenths seen once. The sample was PBMCs. The origin of the receptors is a donor under 30 with latent tuberculosis or without tuberculosis infection. Some clones in this sample may be carry-over from other donors' samples.

The CDR3, as DNA: TGTGCCAGCAGTTTCCGGGGTTCCTCTGGAAACACCATATATTTT. This codes for CASSFRGSSGNTIYF. The rearrangement links TRBV6-7 to TRBJ1-3; D is undetermined. TRBV6-7 is an ORF, and what it does is uncertain. CDR3 length: 15 amino acids. The V end was cut by 4 bases, the J end by 0 bases, with 10 bases between.

The chain uses TRBV7-9 and TRBJ1-1; a weak D match, TRBD1 (5 bases). CDR3 length: 12 residues. Germline assignment: CDR1 SEHNR and CDR2 FQNEAQ (reference sequence). The V gene lost 0 bases and the J gene lost 6 bases, with 5 bases spanning the gap. The CDR3 region has the DNA TGTGCCAGCAGCTTAGCACAGGCTGAAGCTTTCTTT. Its translation: CASSLAQAEAFF.

This chain connects TRBV5-4 to TRBJ1-2; TRBD1 agrees at 8 bases. Germline assignment: CDR1 SGHNT and CDR2 YYREEE (reference sequence). V dropped 9 bases and J dropped 6; count of bases not matched to a gene: 7. This CDR3 has 12 amino acids. Written as DNA, the CDR3 is TGTGCCATCTACGACAGGGGTAATGGCTACACCTTC. Protein sequence: CAIYDRGNGYTF.

V usage is TRBV11-2 and J usage is TRBJ1-2; the match to TRBD1 covers 7 bases. The CDR3 totals 16 residues. The trim removed 4 bases at V and 0 bases at J, leaving 8 bases unmatched. The germline V gene has CDR1 SGHAT and CDR2 FQNNGV. The CDR3 is CASSSQGQDTNYGYTF. CDR3 DNA sequence: TGTGCCAGCAGCTCACAAGGACAGGACACTAACTATGGCTACACCTTC. Full variable domain (remainder filled in from reference TRBV11-2 and TRBJ1-2): EAGVAQSPRYKIIEKRQSVAFWCNPISGHATLYWYQQILGQGPKLLIQFQNNGVVDDSQLPKDRFSAERLKGVDSTLKIQPAKLEDSAVYLCASSSQGQDTNYGYTFGSGTRLTVV.

The rearrangement uses TRBV2 and TRBJ1-1; maybe TRBD1 (6 bases). This CDR3 comprises 12 residues. The V end was cut by 6 bases, the J end by 6 bases, with 11 bases between. Germline assignment: CDR1 SNHLY and CDR2 FYNNEI. DNA of the CDR3: TGTGCCAGCAGACAGGGTAAAGCTGAAGCTTTCTTT. It is translated as CASRQGKAEAFF.

The CDR3, as DNA: TGTGCCAGCAGCTCCCAGGGGACCCTCTCTGGAAACACCATATATTTT. Its protein product is CASSSQGTLSGNTIYF. This chain connects TRBV5-4 to TRBJ1-3, with D maybe TRBD1 (6 bases). This CDR3 is 16 amino acids long. CDR1 SGHNT and CDR2 YYREEE come from the germline V gene (reference sequence). Trimming shortened V by 3 bases and J by 0 bases, and 13 bases separated the two germline ends. Variable domain in full (rest from reference TRBV5-4 and TRBJ1-3): ETGVTQSPTHLIKTRGQQVTLRCSSQSGHNTVSWYQQALGQGPQFIFQYYREEENGRGNFPPRFSGLQFPNYSSELNVNALELDDSALYLCASSSQGTLSGNTIYFGEGSWLTVV.

This sequence joins TRBV18 and TRBJ1-4; 7 bases align to TRBD1. The V gene end was trimmed by 4 bases and the J gene end by 1 base; junction bases not matched to a gene: 0. The CDR3 length is 14 residues. From germline, CDR1 is KGHSH and CDR2 LQKENI. CDR3 in amino acids: CASSRTGTNEKLFF. CDR3 nucleotides: TGTGCCAGCTCACGGACAGGAACTAATGAAAAACTGTTTTTT.

The rearrangement links TRBV19 to TRBJ1-5; 9 nucleotides agree with TRBD1. Germline loops: CDR1 LNHDA, CDR2 SQIVND (reference sequence). V lost 2 bases and J lost 9; bases outside the gene matches: 8. The CDR3 contains 15 residues. CDR3 residues: CASSIPLDRGVPQHF. CDR3 coding DNA: TGTGCCAGTAGTATACCCTTGGACAGGGGAGTGCCCCAGCATTTT. The full variable domain, completed using reference TRBV19 and TRBJ1-5, is DGGITQSPKYLFRKEGQNVTLSCEQNLNHDAMYWYRQDPGQGLRLIYYSQIVNDFQKGDIAEGYSVSREKKESFPLTVTSAQKNPTAFYLCASSIPLDRGVPQHFGDGTRLSIL.

V usage is TRBV18 and J usage is TRBJ1-5, with D possibly matching TRBD1 (6 bases). Deletions cut 6 bases from V and 9 bases from J, with 9 bases between. Germline values: CDR1 KGHSH, CDR2 LQKENI. The CDR3 runs to 11 residues. The CDR3 region is CASSGGGPQHF. CDR3 coding DNA: TGTGCCAGCTCTGGGGGCGGGCCCCAGCATTTT.

This clone was recorded only once. Germline and junction disagree at one end, which may indicate a read error. The chain employs TRBV11-2 and TRBJ2-7, with 7 nucleotides matching TRBD1. The CDR3 sequence is 12 residues long. Germline V lookup: CDR1 SGHAT, CDR2 FQNNGV. CDR3 in DNA: TGTGCCAGCAGCTTAGGTTCCGGACAGGAGATCTTC. The encoded protein is CASSLGSGQEIF.

The rearrangement uses TRBV5-6 and TRBJ1-2; no clear D gene. The ends were cut back, 1 base at V and 7 bases at J, with 11 bases in the middle. This CDR3 is built from 13 residues. Germline lookup yields CDR1 SGHDT and CDR2 YYEEEE. The CDR3 region has the DNA TGTGCCAGCAGCTTGCCACCAGATCGTGGCTACACCTTC. It translates to CASSLPPDRGYTF.

The chain couples TRBV11-2 to TRBJ2-3; 7 nucleotides match TRBD1. The CDR3 covers 15 residues. V was pared by 3 bases and J by 3 bases, with 6 bases of the junction left unmatched. Germline CDR1 and CDR2: SGHAT and FQNNGV. CDR3 DNA sequence: TGTGCCAGCAGCTTGATGACAGGGACGACAGATACGCAGTATTTT. Amino acids: CASSLMTGTTDTQYF.

This sequence joins TRBV19 and TRBJ1-5; D perhaps matches TRBD1 (5 bases). CDR3 length equals 15 residues. Germline V CDR1 and CDR2: LNHDA, SQIVND (reference sequence). The V end was cut by 3 bases, the J end by 11 bases, with 20 bases between. The CDR3 nucleotides are TGTGCCAGTAGTATGCGGTCTGGGGGGAGCAGAGCCCAGCATTTT. Protein product: CASSMRSGGSRAQHF. Together with reference TRBV19 and TRBJ1-5, the CDR3 gives the full variable domain: DGGITQSPKYLFRKEGQNVTLSCEQNLNHDAMYWYRQDPGQGLRLIYYSQIVNDFQKGDIAEGYSVSREKKESFPLTVTSAQKNPTAFYLCASSMRSGGSRAQHFGDGTRLSIL.

On this clone: One junction end does not reproduce the germline sequence, and a read error may be involved. The genes are TRBV7-8 and TRBJ2-7; the match to TRBD2 covers 7 bases. There are 11 residues in the CDR3. The germline V gene encodes CDR1 SGHVS and CDR2 FQNEAQ. The chain's CDR3 is CATGGGIEEYF. In DNA, the CDR3 is TGTGCCACCGGGGGAGGGATCGAGGAGTACTTC.

This chain links TRBV19 with TRBJ1-5, with D perhaps TRBD1 (6 bases). The CDR3 length is 14 residues. Trimming pared 8 bases from V and 3 bases from J, leaving 14 bases between. CDR1 is LNHDA and CDR2 is SQIVND in the germline V gene (reference sequence). The CDR3 here is CASGGGHHNQPQHF. CDR3 bases: TGTGCCAGTGGCGGGGGGCACCACAATCAGCCCCAGCATTTT.

V is TRBV5-1 and J is TRBJ2-5; TRBD2 matches at 8 bases. The germline V gene encodes CDR1 SGHRS and CDR2 YFSETQ. Trimming cost V 0 bases and J 4 bases; bases outside gene matches: 14. The CDR3 consists of 18 residues. The CDR3 sequence is CASSLGAAGAAQGETQYF. In DNA form, the CDR3 reads TGCGCCAGCAGCTTGGGAGCAGCGGGGGCGGCACAGGGAGAGACCCAGTACTTC.

This clone has a single count. The rearrangement uses TRBV5-1 and TRBJ2-7, with D possibly TRBD2 on 7 matching bases. The V end was cut by 4 bases, the J end by 4 bases, with 18 bases between. Germline-derived CDR1 and CDR2 are SGHRS and YFSETQ. CDR3 size: 15 residues. The CDR3 loop reads CASSLLGGGGYEQYF. The CDR3 coding sequence is TGCGCCAGCAGCCTCCTTGGAGGGGGGGGGTACGAGCAGTACTTC.

The chain recombines TRBV5-1 with TRBJ2-7; TRBD1 matches at 8 bases. CDR1 is SGHRS and CDR2 is YFSETQ in the germline V gene. This CDR3 is 17 amino acids long. The ends lost 3 bases at V and 0 bases at J; junction bases unmatched: 11. The CDR3 region is CASSSFIDRGHSYEQYF. DNA of the CDR3: TGCGCCAGCAGCTCCTTCATTGACAGGGGCCACTCCTACGAGCAGTACTTC.

The chain combines TRBV6-6 with TRBJ2-7; 14 nucleotides line up with TRBD2. The germline V gene has CDR1 MNHNY and CDR2 SVGAGI (reference sequence). This CDR3 spans 16 amino acids. Germline trimming cut 6 bases from V and 6 bases from J; bases unmatched to any gene: 10. The CDR3 sequence is CASSRTSGGIFGEQYF. CDR3 sequence (DNA): TGTGCCAGCAGCAGGACTAGCGGGGGGATTTTCGGCGAGCAGTACTTC.

The V and J genes are TRBV7-8 and TRBJ1-2; 7 bases fit TRBD1. V was clipped by 5 bases and J by 0 bases; unmatched bases: 0. The CDR3 spans 13 residues. Germline V gives CDR1 SGHVS, CDR2 FQNEAQ. CDR3 amino acids: CASSGQANYGYTF. CDR3 DNA sequence: TGTGCCAGCAGCGGACAGGCTAACTATGGCTACACCTTC.

This clone was seen more than once but under ten times. V usage is TRBV29-1 and J usage is TRBJ1-2; no clear D gene. V was shortened by 8 bases and J by 11 bases, with 15 bases between the two germline ends. The CDR3 contains 10 residues. Per germline, CDR1 SQVTM and CDR2 ANQGSEA. This chain's CDR3 is CSSWRSEYTF. DNA for the CDR3: TGCAGCTCCTGGAGGTCTGAATACACCTTC.

The V and J genes are TRBV6-4 and TRBJ1-2; tentative D call: TRBD1 (6 bases). Germline V gene data show CDR1 as MRHNA and CDR2 as SNTAGT. The CDR3 has 14 amino acids. Trimming pared 0 bases from V and 8 bases from J, leaving 13 bases between. CDR3 sequence (DNA): TGTGCCAGCAGTGACTCCAACAGGGCCTGGGGCTACACCTTC. Translated, it gives CASSDSNRAWGYTF.

The chain couples TRBV12-1 to TRBJ2-2; the table assigns TRBD1, which was not confirmed against the DNA. TRBV12-1 has pseudogene status. This CDR3 spans 18 amino acids. Here the CDR3 reads CASSPAGTGQGNTGELFF. For the CDR3, the DNA is TGTGCCAGCAGCCCGGCCGGGACTGGACAGGGGAACACCGGGGAGCTGTTTTTT.

The CDR3 reads CASNRGGTEAFF. As DNA, the CDR3 is TGTGCCAGCAACAGGGGGGGGACTGAAGCTTTCTTT. This chain joins TRBV6-5 and TRBJ1-1; 8 bases fit TRBD1. Germline V gene lookup returns CDR1 MNHEY and CDR2 SVGAGI. The CDR3 spans 12 residues. V trimming: 7 bases; J trimming: 5 bases; junction bases outside the gene matches: 3.

About this clone itself: The conserved phenylalanine or tryptophan is not found at the CDR3 terminus, so this likely reflects a read error. The limits of the CDR3 on the DNA are not certain, so only TCRdb's listed CDR3 is given. J is TRBJ1-2 and V is TRBV9; the DNA was not used to check the table's D call, TRBD1. Germline values: CDR1 SGDLS, CDR2 YYNGEE. The CDR3 length equals 13 residues, ends included. The CDR3: CASSQGTDTPRSL.

This rearrangement joins TRBV18 to TRBJ2-7; 8 bases fit TRBD1. Germline-derived CDR1 and CDR2 are KGHSH and LQKENI. After removal of 2 bases from V and 5 bases from J, the junction contained 5 bases not matched to a gene. There are 14 residues in the CDR3. This CDR3 is CASSPIDRGNEQYF. The CDR3 DNA is TGTGCCAGCTCACCAATAGACAGGGGAAACGAGCAGTACTTC.

The chain combines TRBV5-1 with TRBJ2-6; the D gene is possibly TRBD1 (6 bases). The V gene's germline CDR1 is SGHRS and CDR2 YFSETQ. V was trimmed by 5 bases and J by 0 bases, leaving 15 bases between them. The CDR3 has 17 amino acids. The DNA for the CDR3 is TGCGCCAGCAGGCCCCCAGGGGCCAACTCTGGGGCCAACGTCCTGACTTTC. This encodes CASRPPGANSGANVLTF.

The chain couples TRBV2 to TRBJ2-5; TRBD1 might be the D (6 bases). The CDR3 length is 13 residues. Germline V gene sequence: CDR1 SNHLY, CDR2 FYNNEI. Trimming took off 6 bases at V and 4 bases at J, with 12 bases between the two ends. CDR3 coding DNA: TGTGCCAGCAGAGCAGGGGTGGGAGAGACCCAGTACTTC. This sequence encodes CASRAGVGETQYF.